Listed below are T cell receptor beta chains from one sample, sequenced in a study of cytotoxic CD8 clonotypes in ibrutinib-treated CLL. Sequencing used immunoSEQ multiplex PCR; TCRdb keeps in-frame clones, though not all of them. The table shows about 140,000 clones, with approximately 77% occurring only once. Sample: PBMCs, taken after 12 months of ibrutinib treatment. The origin of the receptors is a human donor with chronic lymphocytic leukemia. The CDR3 runs from the conserved cysteine through the conserved F or W. Fields, in order: clone size, D gene, J gene, V gene, CDR3 DNA, CDR3 protein. The D gene is left open where the match is weak. Only some rows state a clone size, as once, few, many or a class for expanded clones.

once - TRBJ2-7 TRBV6-5 TGTGCCAGCAGGGGAGGGGGCGTCCAGTACGAGCAGTACTTC CASRGGGVQYEQYF
- - TRBJ1-5 TRBV4-2 TGTGCCAGCAGCCAAGAATCTGGGGCTCAGCCCCAGCATTTT CASSQESGAQPQHF
once - TRBJ1-5 TRBV10-3 TGTGCCGCAGACAGTTTCGGGGGCAATCAGCCCCAGCATTTT CAADSFGGNQPQHF
- - TRBJ2-7 TRBV7-3 TGTGCCAGCAGCTTAAATTCCGGGTCCGGCGGCAACGAGCAGTACTTC CASSLNSGSGGNEQYF
- - TRBJ2-7 TRBV18 TGTGCCAGCTCACCACCTACAAGGCAGTCCTACGAGCAGTACTTC CASSPPTRQSYEQYF
- TRBD2 TRBJ2-1 TRBV11-2 TGTGCCAGCAGCTTAGCCGGGGGGACTTTCAATGAGCAGTTCTTC CASSLAGGTFNEQFF
- TRBD1 TRBJ2-7 TRBV29-1 TGCAGCGTCGCAGGACAGGGGCCGGGGGAGCAGTACTTC CSVAGQGPGEQYF
- TRBD1 TRBJ2-1 TRBV5-4 TGTGCCAGCAGCTTGGGCCCTAGACAGGGTGGCGGCAATGAGCAGTTCTTC CASSLGPRQGGGNEQFF
- TRBD2 TRBJ2-1 TRBV4-3 TGCGCCAGCAGCCGAGAGACTAGCCTCTACAATGAGCAGTTCTTC CASSRETSLYNEQFF
- TRBD1 TRBJ1-2 TRBV28 TGTGCCAGCAGTTTGCCTTCGGGACAGGGGAAAGGCTACACCTTC CASSLPSGQGKGYTF
- TRBD1 TRBJ1-1 TRBV7-2 TGTGCCAGCAGCCGCCCTGGACAGGGGAGAGGGGCTTTCTTT CASSRPGQGRGAFF
- - TRBJ2-2 TRBV4-2 TGTGCCAGCAGCCCGCCCGAAACCACCGGGGAGCTGTTTTTT CASSPPETTGELFF
- - TRBJ2-7 TRBV29-1 TGCAGCGTTAGTGAGACCTACGAGCAGTACTTC CSVSETYEQYF
few - TRBJ2-5 TRBV10-1 TGCGCCAGCAGATGTGGCAGGGACCAAGAGACCCAGTACTTC CASRCGRDQETQYF
- TRBD2 TRBJ2-7 TRBV7-3 TGTGCCAGCAGCTTACGGCACCAACTAGCGGAGGGCTCCTACGAGCAGTACTTC CASSLRHQLAEGSYEQYF
- TRBD1 TRBJ1-5 TRBV6-4 TGTGCCAGCAGTGCTACAGGGGGGAATCAGCCCCAGCATTTT CASSATGGNQPQHF
few - TRBJ1-3 TRBV7-8 TGTGCCAGCAGCATTCGTCTGGGAAACACCATATATTTT CASSIRLGNTIYF
few TRBD1 TRBJ2-7 TRBV5-6 TGTGCCAGCCACTCGACAGGGGGCAGTGACGAGCAGTACTTC CASHSTGGSDEQYF
few TRBD1 TRBJ2-2 TRBV6-5 TGTGCCAGCAGTTCGAGACAGGGGCTGTACACCGGGGAGCTGTTTTTT CASSSRQGLYTGELFF
- - TRBJ1-2 TRBV28 TGTGCCAGCAGCCGACGGATGAACTATGGCTACACCTTC CASSRRMNYGYTF
- - TRBJ1-5 TRBV28 TGTGCCAGCAGTCCGAGGGTTGGGGGGGTTGGCAATCAGCCCCAGCATTTT CASSPRVGGVGNQPQHF
- - TRBJ2-1 TRBV30 TGTGCCTGGGGGGTTGCTTTAGATGAGCAGTTCTTC CAWGVALDEQFF
- TRBD2 TRBJ2-5 TRBV18 TGTGCCAGCTCAGAAGCGGGGGCCCAAGAGACCCAGTACTTC CASSEAGAQETQYF
- - TRBJ1-5 TRBV7-9 TGTGCCAGCAGCTTATGGTGGGGTCTGGACGGATACAATCAGCCCCAGCATTTT CASSLWWGLDGYNQPQHF
- - TRBJ2-7 TRBV6-5 TGTGCCAGTCACCGGGACGGAGGCTACGAGCAGTACTTC CASHRDGGYEQYF
- - TRBJ1-1 TRBV18 TGTGCCAGCTCACAGGGCGGGAACATGAACACTGAAGCTTTCTTT CASSQGGNMNTEAFF
- - TRBJ1-1 TRBV19 TGTGCCAGTAGTATAGATCTGACAGGATTGAACACTGAAGCTTTCTTT CASSIDLTGLNTEAFF
few - TRBJ1-2 TRBV7-2 TGTGCCAGCAGCCTAGTAATTGCGGGGCATAATGGCTACACCTTC CASSLVIAGHNGYTF
- - TRBJ1-2 TRBV5-4 TGTGCCAGCAGCTTGGATCCACTCAACTATGGCTACACCTTC CASSLDPLNYGYTF
- TRBD1 TRBJ2-5 TRBV5-1 TGCGCCAGCAGGGAGGGGCCGACAGGGGCAGGGGAGACCCAGTACTTC CASREGPTGAGETQYF
- TRBD1 TRBJ1-2 TRBV7-3 TGTGCCAGCAGCCCGACAGGGAACTATGGCTACACCTTC CASSPTGNYGYTF
- - TRBJ2-3 TRBV25-1 TGTGCCAGCAGTGAATTGGCAGGGATCACAGATACGCAGTATTTT CASSELAGITDTQYF
- TRBD1 TRBJ1-4 TRBV28 TGTGCCAGCGGACAGGGGACGGGAGGACTGTTTTTT CASGQGTGGLFF
- - TRBJ1-4 TRBV18 TGTGCCAGCTCACCGAGCGGGACAACTCGGTTTTTT CASSPSGTTRFF
few - TRBJ2-7 TRBV5-4 TGTGCCAGCAGCAAGGAGGGACCAACCTACGAGCAGTACTTC CASSKEGPTYEQYF
- - TRBJ1-2 TRBV7-9 TGTGCCAGCAGCTTACAGGGTGGAGACTATGGCTACACCTTC CASSLQGGDYGYTF
- - TRBJ2-5 TRBV7-3 TGTGCCAGCAGCTTAACCGGAGGTTATCAGCAAGAGACCCAGTACTTC CASSLTGGYQQETQYF
- - TRBJ2-3 TRBV6-5 TGTGCCAGCATCACCTCACAAGGGAAACAGTATTTT CASITSQGKQYF
- - TRBJ1-2 TRBV2 TGTGCCAGCATGGAACTGCTAAACTATGGCTACACCTTC CASMELLNYGYTF
- - TRBJ2-7 TRBV5-5 TGTGCCAGCAGCTTGGTAGGGAGCTCCTACGAGCAGTACTTC CASSLVGSSYEQYF
- TRBD1 TRBJ2-3 TRBV27 TGTGCCAGCAGTTCTGGGACAGGTGGCACAGATACGCAGTATTTT CASSSGTGGTDTQYF